These 10 T cell receptor beta chains originate from one sample sequenced in a study of blood T cell repertoires in COVID-19. Produced via immunoSEQ multiplex PCR; TCRdb's table is partial and in-frame only. The data show fewer than 150,000 clones, with 75% to 90% seen just once and around 4.5% held by the top ten. Sequences were obtained from peripheral blood. The source of these receptors is a human donor in a cohort sampled during active COVID-19.

The chain links TRBV18 to TRBJ2-1, with 8 nucleotides matching TRBD2. CDR3 size: 13 residues. CDR1 is KGHSH, CDR2 LQKENI, per germline. V gave up 7 bases and J gave up 4 bases; unmatched junction bases: 3. CDR3 DNA: TGTGCCAGCTTAAGCGGGGGTTACAATGAGCAGTTCTTC. It specifies CASLSGGYNEQFF.

The gene calls are TRBV10-3 and TRBJ1-1; the match to TRBD1 covers 9 bases. CDR3 size: 12 residues. With 10 bases clipped from V and 4 bases from J, the junction kept 4 bases outside the gene matches. Germline V gene lookup returns CDR1 ENHRY and CDR2 SYGVKD. Here the CDR3 reads CATRQGVTEAFF. The DNA for the CDR3 is TGTGCCACAAGACAGGGGGTCACTGAAGCTTTCTTT.

In this sample, this clone turned up a few times. The chain couples TRBV7-3 to TRBJ1-1; D not resolved. Per the germline V gene, CDR1 is SGHTA and CDR2 is FQGTGA. The CDR3 consists of 14 residues. The germline V and J ends were trimmed by 3 bases and 1 base, with 9 bases remaining between them. The CDR3 loop is CASSLDRGNTEAFF. CDR3 sequence (DNA): TGTGCCAGCAGCTTGGATCGGGGGAACACTGAAGCTTTCTTT.

The chain carries TRBV6-1 and TRBJ2-2; D uncertain. CDR3 length equals 13 residues. V was cut by 2 bases and J by 7 bases, with 8 bases left in between. Germline V CDR1 and CDR2: MNHNS, SASEGT. In nucleotides, the CDR3 is TGTGCCAGCAGTGAACTAAATTACGGGGAGCTGTTTTTT. The encoded protein is CASSELNYGELFF.

This chain links TRBV6-5 with TRBJ1-2; maybe TRBD1 (6 bases). Germline V CDR1 and CDR2: MNHEY, SVGAGI. The CDR3 length is 14 residues. The germline V and J ends were trimmed by 11 bases and 5 bases, with 21 bases remaining between them. The chain's CDR3 is CAGRGRGPLYGYTF. Here the CDR3 DNA reads TGTGCCGGTAGGGGGAGGGGCCCATTGTATGGCTACACCTTC.

The J gene is TRBJ2-3, the V gene TRBV19, with a tentative D call TRBD2 (6 bases). V was shortened by 3 bases and J by 4 bases, with 14 bases between the two germline ends. The CDR3 consists of 15 residues. Germline V gene data show CDR1 as LNHDA and CDR2 as SQIVND (reference sequence). CDR3 protein: CASSIGTGPPDTQYF. The CDR3 DNA reads TGTGCCAGTAGTATCGGGACTGGACCACCAGATACGCAGTATTTT.

A few counts support this clone. This chain connects TRBV19 to TRBJ2-2, with D possibly matching TRBD2 (5 bases). This CDR3 spans 16 amino acids. V was clipped by 7 bases and J by 3 bases, with 18 bases between them. Germline lookup yields CDR1 LNHDA and CDR2 SQIVND (reference sequence). The CDR3 spells CASKQRRGSHTGELFF. The CDR3 DNA reads TGTGCCAGTAAACAAAGACGGGGTTCGCACACCGGGGAGCTGTTTTTT.

This clone has only a few counts. This sequence joins TRBV7-8 and TRBJ1-1, with TRBD1 matching 7 bases. This CDR3 has 15 amino acids. Germline V gene lookup returns CDR1 SGHVS and CDR2 FQNEAQ. V shed 6 bases and J 2 bases; nucleotides not matched to a gene: 9. DNA for the CDR3: TGTGCCAGCAGGGCACTACAGGGGTCTAACACTGAAGCTTTCTTT. Encoded protein: CASRALQGSNTEAFF.

This chain uses TRBV19 with TRBJ2-1; D uncertain. The CDR3 is 15 amino acids. Germline values: CDR1 LNHDA, CDR2 SQIVND (reference sequence). V lost 2 bases, J lost 4 bases, and 12 bases lay in between. For the CDR3, the DNA is TGTGCCAGTAGTATACGCCTAGTGAGATACAATGAGCAGTTCTTC. This encodes CASSIRLVRYNEQFF.

The CDR3 reads CASSYRGQQYLYGYTF. For the CDR3, the DNA is TGTGCCAGCAGTTACCGCGGGCAGCAGTACCTCTATGGCTACACCTTC. This chain uses TRBV6-2 or TRBV6-3 with TRBJ1-2; the D is unclear. CDR1 and CDR2 (germline): MNHEY, SVGEGT. V gave up 2 bases and J gave up 4 bases, with 17 bases separating them. The CDR3 is 16 residues long.